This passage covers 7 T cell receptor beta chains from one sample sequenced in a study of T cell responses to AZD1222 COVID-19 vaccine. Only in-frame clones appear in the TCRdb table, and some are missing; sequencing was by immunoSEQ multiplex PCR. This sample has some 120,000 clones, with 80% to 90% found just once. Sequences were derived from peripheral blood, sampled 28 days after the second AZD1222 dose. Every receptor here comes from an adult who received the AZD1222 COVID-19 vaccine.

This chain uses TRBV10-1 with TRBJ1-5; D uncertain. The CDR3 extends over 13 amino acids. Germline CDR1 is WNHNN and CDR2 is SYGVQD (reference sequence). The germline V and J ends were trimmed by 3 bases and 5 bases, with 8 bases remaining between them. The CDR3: CASSDSIYQPQHF. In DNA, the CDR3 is TGCGCCAGCAGTGACAGTATCTATCAGCCCCAGCATTTT.

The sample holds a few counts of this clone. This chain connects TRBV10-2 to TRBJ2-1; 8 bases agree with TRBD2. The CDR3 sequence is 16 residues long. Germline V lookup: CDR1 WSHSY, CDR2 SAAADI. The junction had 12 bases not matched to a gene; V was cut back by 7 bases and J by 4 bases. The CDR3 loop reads CASNLFPGLVYNEQFF. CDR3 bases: TGCGCCAGCAACTTATTTCCGGGACTAGTGTACAATGAGCAGTTCTTC.

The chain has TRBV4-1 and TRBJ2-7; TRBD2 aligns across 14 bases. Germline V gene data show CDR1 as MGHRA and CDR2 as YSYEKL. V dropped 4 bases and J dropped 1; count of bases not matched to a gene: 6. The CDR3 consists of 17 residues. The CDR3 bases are TGCGCCAGCAGCCGGGGACTAGCGGGAGTAGGTTCCTACGAGCAGTACTTC. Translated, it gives CASSRGLAGVGSYEQYF.

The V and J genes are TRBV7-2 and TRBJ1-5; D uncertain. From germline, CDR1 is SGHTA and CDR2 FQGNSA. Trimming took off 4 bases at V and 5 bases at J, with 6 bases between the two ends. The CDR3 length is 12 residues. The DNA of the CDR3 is TGTGCCAGCAGCTCAAATGATCAGCCCCAGCATTTT. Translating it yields CASSSNDQPQHF.

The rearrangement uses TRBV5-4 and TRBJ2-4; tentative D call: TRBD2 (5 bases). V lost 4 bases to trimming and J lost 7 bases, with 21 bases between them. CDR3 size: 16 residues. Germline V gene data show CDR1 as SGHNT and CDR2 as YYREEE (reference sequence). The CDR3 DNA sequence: TGTGCCAGCAGCCCCCAAGCCCGGGGTGATGGGAACATTCAGTACTTC. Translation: CASSPQARGDGNIQYF.

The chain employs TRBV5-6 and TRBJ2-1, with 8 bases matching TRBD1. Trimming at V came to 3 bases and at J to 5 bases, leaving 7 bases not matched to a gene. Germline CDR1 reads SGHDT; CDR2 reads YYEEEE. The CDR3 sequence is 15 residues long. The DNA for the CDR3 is TGTGCCAGCAGCTCAAGGGACAGGAGACACAATGAGCAGTTCTTC. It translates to CASSSRDRRHNEQFF.

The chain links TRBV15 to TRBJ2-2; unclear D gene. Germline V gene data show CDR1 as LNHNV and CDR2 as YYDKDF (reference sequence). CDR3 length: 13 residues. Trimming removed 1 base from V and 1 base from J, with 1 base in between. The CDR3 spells CATSRGNTGELFF. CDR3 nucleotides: TGTGCCACCAGCAGAGGGAACACCGGGGAGCTGTTTTTT.